This T cell receptor (beta chain) appears in the sequencing data of a study of cytomegalovirus exposure and HLA in healthy donors. Study-level information: HLA-typed donors were the source of approximately 80 million unique TCRs held in an early data release. Of around 400 genotyped donors, roughly 81% grouped in the Caucasian-associated ancestry cluster.

The CDR3 is 16 residues long. V was clipped by 11 bases and J by 2 bases; unmatched bases: 14. Germline V gene sequence: CDR1 WNHNN, CDR2 SYGVQD (reference sequence). 60 Vbeta and 13 Jbeta primers were used in PCR. The data were produced by immunoSEQ multiplex PCR, yet TCRdb's version contains in-frame clones alone and is incomplete. The repertoire holds around 21,000 clones, with over 65% as singletons. The TCR was taken from a man between 60 and 75 years old in good health and CMV-seronegative. V is TRBV10-1 and J is TRBJ1-3, with 8 nucleotides matching TRBD1. Input material: PBMCs. CDR3 loop: CAGKRQGLQPGNTIYF. The CDR3 coding sequence is TGCGCCGGCAAGAGACAGGGGCTCCAACCTGGAAACACCATATATTTT.